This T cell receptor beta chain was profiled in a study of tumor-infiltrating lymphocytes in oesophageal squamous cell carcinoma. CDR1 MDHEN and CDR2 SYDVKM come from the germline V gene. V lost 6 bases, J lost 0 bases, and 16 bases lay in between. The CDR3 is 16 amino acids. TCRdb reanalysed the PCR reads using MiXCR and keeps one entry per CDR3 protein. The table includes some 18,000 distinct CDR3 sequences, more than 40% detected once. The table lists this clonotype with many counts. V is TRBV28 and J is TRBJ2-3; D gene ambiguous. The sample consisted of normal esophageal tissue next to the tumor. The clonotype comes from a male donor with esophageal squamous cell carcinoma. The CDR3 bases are TGTGCCAGCAGCCGCCAAACGGGCAAAAGCACAGATACGCAGTATTTT. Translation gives CASSRQTGKSTDTQYF.